This TCR beta chain was sequenced during a study of regulatory T cells in long-lasting Graves disease. Study-wide results and limits: Persistent disease showed a preference for TRBV28, TRBJ1-2 and TRBJ2-5.

This clonotype was recorded many times. Its antigen remains unknown. Arm-PCR of CDR3 regions and iRepertoire HTBI primers were used to build TCR beta libraries. TCRdb called the multiplex PCR reads again in MiXCR, with one record for every CDR3 protein. The sample has roughly 260,000 distinct CDR3 sequences; about 18% are singletons. This CDR3 comprises 14 residues. Germline assignment: CDR1 SEHNR and CDR2 FQNEAQ (reference sequence). V was pared by 4 bases and J by 1 base, with 7 bases between. Time point specified: newly diagnosed GD, antithyroid drugs for less than 3 months. Extracted RNA from PBMCs served as the source of the TCR library. These data also formed part of another study, on T cells in Graves' hyperthyroidism and ophthalmopathy.

This sequence originates from a woman aged 25 to 39 with Graves disease. The sequencing used peripheral blood mononuclear cells (PBMCs), collected at new diagnosis, from a patient treated with antithyroid drugs. The chain couples TRBV7-9 to TRBJ2-2; D is undetermined. The CDR3 DNA sequence: TGTGCCAGCAGCTCGGAGATGAACACCGGGGAGCTGTTTTTT. Translated, it gives CASSSEMNTGELFF.